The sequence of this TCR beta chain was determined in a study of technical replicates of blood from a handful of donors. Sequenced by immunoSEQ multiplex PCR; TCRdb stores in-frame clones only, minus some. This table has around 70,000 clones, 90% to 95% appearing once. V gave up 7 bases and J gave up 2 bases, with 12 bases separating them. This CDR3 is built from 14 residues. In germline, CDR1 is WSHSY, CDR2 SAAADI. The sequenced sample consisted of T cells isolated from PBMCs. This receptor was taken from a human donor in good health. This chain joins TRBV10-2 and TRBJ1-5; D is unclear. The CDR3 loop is CASKSGWGNQPQHF. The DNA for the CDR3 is TGCGCCAGCAAGTCAGGTTGGGGCAATCAGCCCCAGCATTTT.